This note documents a single T cell receptor beta chain sequence. Germline loops: CDR1 SQVTM, CDR2 ANQGSEA. V lost 6 bases, J lost 4 bases, and 10 bases stayed unmatched. CDR3 length: 14 residues. This sample is part of a study of T cell changes during pregnancy in multiple sclerosis. Sequencing used immunoSEQ multiplex PCR; TCRdb keeps in-frame clones, though not all of them. The table has 65,000 to 85,000 clones, roughly 90% seen once. The source of this sequence is a female donor with multiple sclerosis, enrolled in a pregnancy study. Specimen: peripheral blood, collected in the second trimester of pregnancy. The chain has TRBV29-1 and TRBJ2-3, with 7 nucleotides matching TRBD1. For the CDR3, the DNA is TGCAGCGTACGTCCGAAGGGGGCATCAGATACGCAGTATTTT. It translates to CSVRPKGASDTQYF.